Each of the 11 T cell receptor beta chains below was sequenced from the same sample in a study of CD8 T cells in Susac syndrome. cDNA came from around 0.5 to 1 ug RNA primed by random hexamers. Using its own MiXCR run on the immunoSEQ multiplex PCR reads, TCRdb lists one record per CDR3 protein. In the table there are some 110,000 distinct CDR3 sequences, just under 95% of which are singletons. Sequencing used CD4+ T cells from PBMCs. The source of these receptors is a human donor with multiple sclerosis.

The rearrangement uses TRBV7-2 and TRBJ2-3, with 7 nucleotides matching TRBD2. The V segment lost 5 bases and the J segment 9 bases; nucleotides outside the gene matches: 11. Germline V gives CDR1 SGHTA, CDR2 FQGNSA. This CDR3 is 14 amino acids long. The CDR3 loop reads CASSRSGASTTQYF. The CDR3 nucleotides are TGTGCCAGCAGCAGGAGCGGGGCCTCCACGACGCAGTATTTT.

This chain links TRBV13 with TRBJ1-1; D possibly corresponds to TRBD1 (5 bases). V was cut by 5 bases and J by 2 bases, with 15 bases left in between. CDR3 length: 15 amino acids. Germline V gene sequence: CDR1 PRHDT, CDR2 FYEKMQ (reference sequence). CDR3 sequence reads: CASSRGVGTNTEAFF. The DNA of the CDR3 is TGTGCCAGCAGCCGTGGGGTCGGGACCAACACTGAAGCTTTCTTT. Full variable domain (missing parts from reference TRBV13 and TRBJ1-1): AAGVIQSPRHLIKEKRETATLKCYPIPRHDTVYWYQQGPGQDPQFLISFYEKMQSDKGSIPDRFSAQQFSDYHSELNMSSLELGDSALYFCASSRGVGTNTEAFFGQGTRLTVV.

The chain is built from TRBV27 and TRBJ1-1; D uncertain. Germline V gene lookup returns CDR1 MNHEY and CDR2 SMNVEV (reference sequence). With 6 bases removed from V and 5 bases from J, the gap between germline ends came to 16 bases. CDR3 size: 14 residues. The CDR3 coding sequence is TGTGCCAGCAGCGCCCCCGGAGGGTGGACTGAAGCTTTCTTT. Residues: CASSAPGGWTEAFF.

This chain joins TRBV9 and TRBJ1-6, with D maybe TRBD1 (5 bases). Germline lookup yields CDR1 SGDLS and CDR2 YYNGEE. Trimming cost V 0 bases and J 7 bases, with 11 bases left between them. The CDR3 runs 15 residues. The CDR3 reads CASSVVPGMNSPLHF. DNA for the CDR3: TGTGCCAGCAGCGTAGTCCCAGGGATGAATTCACCCCTCCACTTT. The full variable domain, its missing parts supplied by reference TRBV9 and TRBJ1-6, is DSGVTQTPKHLITATGQRVTLRCSPRSGDLSVYWYQQSLDQGLQFLIQYYNGEERAKGNILERFSAQQFPDLHSELNLSSLELGDSALYFCASSVVPGMNSPLHFGNGTRLTVT.

The chain has TRBV29-1 and TRBJ2-7; 8 bases are shared with TRBD2. The junction had 4 bases not matched to a gene; V was cut back by 6 bases and J by 0 bases. There are 13 residues in the CDR3. Germline V gene sequence: CDR1 SQVTM, CDR2 ANQGSEA. CDR3 region: CSVTGGISYEQYF. The CDR3 region has the DNA TGCAGCGTGACGGGGGGGATCTCCTACGAGCAGTACTTC.

The rearrangement links TRBV5-1 to TRBJ1-5; TRBD1 matches 9 bases. V was pared by 4 bases and J by 1 base, with 6 bases of the junction left unmatched. Germline assignment: CDR1 SGHRS and CDR2 YFSETQ. This CDR3 comprises 16 residues. The CDR3 protein is CASSPTGGASNQPQHF. As DNA, the CDR3 is TGCGCCAGCAGCCCAACAGGGGGCGCGAGCAATCAGCCCCAGCATTTT.

J is TRBJ2-7 and V is TRBV10-3; D gene ambiguous. Trimming shortened V by 3 bases and J by 2 bases, and 5 bases separated the two germline ends. CDR1 and CDR2 from the germline V gene are ENHRY and SYGVKD. The CDR3 extends over 12 amino acids. The CDR3 DNA reads TGTGCCATCAGTGACACGACCTACGAGCAGTACTTC. Translated, it gives CAISDTTYEQYF.

The J gene is TRBJ2-7, the V gene TRBV10-3, with D possibly being TRBD1 (9 bases). CDR1 and CDR2 from the germline V gene are ENHRY and SYGVKD. V shed 10 bases and J shed 4 bases, with 17 bases lying between them. There are 13 residues in the CDR3. The chain's CDR3 is CATGRDRAYEQYF. CDR3 sequence (DNA): TGTGCCACCGGGAGGGACAGGGCGTACGAGCAGTACTTC.

V usage is TRBV6-5 and J usage is TRBJ2-1; no clear D gene. This CDR3 region has 10 residues. V shed 9 bases and J shed 9 bases, with 9 bases lying between them. Germline CDR1 reads MNHEY; CDR2 reads SVGAGI. The CDR3 is CASGVGEQFF. The CDR3 bases are TGTGCCAGTGGGGTAGGTGAGCAGTTCTTC.

The rearrangement uses TRBV12-5 and TRBJ2-7; no definite D call. Germline values: CDR1 LGHNT, CDR2 FRNRAP. The CDR3 covers 14 residues. Trimming left V 6 bases short and J 7 bases short, with 19 bases between. CDR3 amino acids: CASGSNTLDGEQYF. CDR3 nucleotide sequence: TGTGCTAGTGGATCCAATACTTTAGACGGGGAGCAGTACTTC.

This rearrangement joins TRBV5-1 to TRBJ2-3; possible D gene TRBD2, 7 bases. Germline assignment: CDR1 SGHRS and CDR2 YFSETQ. This CDR3 has 17 residues. V was trimmed by 4 bases and J by 2 bases, leaving 20 bases between them. CDR3 amino acids: CASSRTVTGGFTDTQYF. The CDR3 DNA follows: TGCGCCAGCAGCCGAACGGTCACGGGGGGCTTCACAGATACGCAGTATTTT.